These 3 T cell receptor beta chains were sequenced from one sample in a study of T cells in tuberculosis. Time point indicated: new active TB diagnosis, blood taken before or within 7 days of starting treatment. Assay: immunoSEQ multiplex PCR; the TCRdb copy retains only in-frame clones and omits some. The sample carries 22,000 or so clones, approximately 85% recorded once. The sequenced sample was PBMCs, obtained at tuberculosis diagnosis. The receptors originated from an adult with tuberculosis.

The V and J genes are TRBV28 and TRBJ1-5, with D possibly matching TRBD1 (6 bases). The CDR3 has 14 residues. V was trimmed by 6 bases and J by 2 bases, leaving 11 bases between them. Germline V gene sequence: CDR1 MDHEN, CDR2 SYDVKM. For the CDR3, the DNA is TGTGCCAGCAGACGACAGGCGGGCAATCAGCCCCAGCATTTT. Its protein is CASRRQAGNQPQHF.

This chain joins TRBV7-9 and TRBJ2-1; D remains unclear. There are 13 residues in the CDR3. In germline, CDR1 is SEHNR, CDR2 FQNEAQ (reference sequence). The V end was cut by 1 base, the J end by 3 bases, with 4 bases between. Written as DNA, the CDR3 is TGTGCCAGCAGCTTAGGGCTCTACAATGAGCAGTTCTTC. It translates to CASSLGLYNEQFF.

This sequence joins TRBV5-5 and TRBJ2-1; 9 bases match TRBD2. The length of the CDR3 is 16 residues. Germline V CDR1 and CDR2: SGHKS, YYEKEE (reference sequence). V lost 2 bases, J lost 10 bases, and 13 bases stayed unmatched. The CDR3 coding sequence is TGTGCCAGCAGCTTTTCCCTTAGCGGGGGTCTGTACGAGCAGTTCTTC. It specifies CASSFSLSGGLYEQFF.